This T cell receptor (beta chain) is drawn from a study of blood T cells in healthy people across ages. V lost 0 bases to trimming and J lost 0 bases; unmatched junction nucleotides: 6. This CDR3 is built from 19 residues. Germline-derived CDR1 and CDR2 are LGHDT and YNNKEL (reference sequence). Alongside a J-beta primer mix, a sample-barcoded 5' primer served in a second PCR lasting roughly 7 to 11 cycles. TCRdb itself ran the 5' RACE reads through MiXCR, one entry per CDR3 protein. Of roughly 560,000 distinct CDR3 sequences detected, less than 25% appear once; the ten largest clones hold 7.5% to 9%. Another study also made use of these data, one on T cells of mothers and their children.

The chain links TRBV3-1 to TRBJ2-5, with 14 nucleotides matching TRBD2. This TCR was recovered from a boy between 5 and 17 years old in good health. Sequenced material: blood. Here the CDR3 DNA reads TGTGCCAGCAGCCAAGAGACTAGCGGGAGGGCCGGGAACCAAGAGACCCAGTACTTC. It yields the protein CASSQETSGRAGNQETQYF.